Listed here are 5 T cell receptor beta chains from one sample, sequenced in a study of cytomegalovirus exposure and HLA in healthy donors. Researchers ran the PCR with 60 Vbeta and 13 Jbeta primers. TCRdb's table, derived via immunoSEQ multiplex PCR, lists solely in-frame clones and lacks some. The data show more than 85,000 clones, with nearly 80% seen just once and roughly 1.2% held by the top ten. Sequencing was done on a sample of PBMCs. These receptors all come from a woman aged 25-40 years in good health and CMV-seronegative.

The sample holds a few counts of this clone. The chain carries TRBV6-5 and TRBJ2-5; 8 positions match TRBD1. The CDR3 has 13 residues. J lost 3 bases, V lost 5 bases, and 2 bases had no gene match. Germline-derived CDR1 and CDR2 are MNHEY and SVGAGI. The CDR3 region is CASSGQGEETQYF. Written as DNA, the CDR3 is TGTGCCAGCAGTGGACAGGGCGAAGAGACCCAGTACTTC.

The chain links TRBV11-2 to TRBJ1-3, with a tentative D call TRBD1 (5 bases). Trimming removed 0 bases from V and 1 base from J, with 22 bases in between. Germline CDR1 is SGHAT and CDR2 is FQNNGV. The CDR3 runs 20 residues. The CDR3 region has the DNA TGTGCCAGCAGCTTAGATCATGGACAAGGTCCTGTTGGGTCTGGAAACACCATATATTTT. This encodes CASSLDHGQGPVGSGNTIYF.

V usage is TRBV5-8 and J usage is TRBJ1-4; TRBD1 is a possible D gene (5 bases). Between the trimmed V and J ends, which lost 4 bases and 9 bases, there was a span of 19 bases. Germline CDR1 reads SGHTS; CDR2 reads YDEGEE. The CDR3 has 15 amino acids. The CDR3 nucleotides are TGTGCCAGCAGCGTCGACTCGGGGGACCTGAAAAAACTGTTTTTT. Its protein is CASSVDSGDLKKLFF. Full variable domain (missing parts from reference TRBV5-8 and TRBJ1-4): EAGVTQSPTHLIKTRGQQATLRCSPISGHTSVYWYQQALGLGLQFLLWYDEGEERNRGNFPPRFSGRQFPNYSSELNVNALELEDSALYLCASSVDSGDLKKLFFGSGTQLSVL.

The chain is built from TRBV11-2 and TRBJ1-1; possible D gene TRBD1, 6 bases. Germline assignment: CDR1 SGHAT and CDR2 FQNNGV. Deletions cut 5 bases from V and 0 bases from J, with 13 bases between. This CDR3 is built from 15 residues. CDR3 in DNA: TGTGCCAGCAGCCTTCAAGGACAGCTGAACACTGAAGCTTTCTTT. It is translated as CASSLQGQLNTEAFF.

The chain is built from TRBV7-9 and TRBJ1-1; 8 bases are shared with TRBD1. The V gene end was trimmed by 4 bases and the J gene end by 0 bases; junction bases not matched to a gene: 10. The germline CDR1 and CDR2 sequences are SEHNR and FQNEAQ (reference sequence). CDR3 length equals 17 residues. The CDR3, as DNA: TGTGCCAGCAGCTACCAGGGGGCCCTCGATATGAACACTGAAGCTTTCTTT. Amino acids: CASSYQGALDMNTEAFF.